Detailed here is one TCR beta chain. A read error may produce the germline difference seen at one junction end. The CDR3 totals 14 residues. Germline CDR1 reads ENHRY; CDR2 reads SYGVKD. It was with a sample-barcoded 5' primer and a J-beta primer mix that a second PCR of about 6 to 11 cycles was run. Through a template-switch adaptor with 12 random nucleotides, each cDNA molecule received a tag. TCRdb reanalysed the 5' RACE reads using MiXCR and keeps one entry per CDR3 protein. Here the sample spans 780,000 or so distinct CDR3 sequences, roughly three fifths being singletons. The source of the sample is a study of blood T cells in healthy people across ages.

The sequencing input was blood. V and J are TRBV10-3 and TRBJ2-1; TRBD1 matches 9 bases. The receptor was isolated from a middle-aged man in good health. Here the CDR3 reads CAINGQGSYTEQFF. The CDR3 nucleotides are TGTGCCATCAACGGACAGGGGTCCTACACTGAGCAGTTCTTC.